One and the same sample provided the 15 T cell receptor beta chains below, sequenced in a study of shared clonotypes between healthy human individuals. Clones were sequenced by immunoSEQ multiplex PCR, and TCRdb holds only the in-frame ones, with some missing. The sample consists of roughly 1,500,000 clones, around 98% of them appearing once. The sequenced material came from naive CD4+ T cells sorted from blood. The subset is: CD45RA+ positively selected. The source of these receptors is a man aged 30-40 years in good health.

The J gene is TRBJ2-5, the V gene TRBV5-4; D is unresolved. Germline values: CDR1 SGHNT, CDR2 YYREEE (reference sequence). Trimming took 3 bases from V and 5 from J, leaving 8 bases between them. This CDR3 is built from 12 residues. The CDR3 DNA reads TGTGCCAGCAGCTGGAGTGGGGAGACCCAGTACTTC. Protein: CASSWSGETQYF. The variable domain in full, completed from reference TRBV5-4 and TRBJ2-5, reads ETGVTQSPTHLIKTRGQQVTLRCSSQSGHNTVSWYQQALGQGPQFIFQYYREEENGRGNFPPRFSGLQFPNYSSELNVNALELDDSALYLCASSWSGETQYFGPGTRLLVL.

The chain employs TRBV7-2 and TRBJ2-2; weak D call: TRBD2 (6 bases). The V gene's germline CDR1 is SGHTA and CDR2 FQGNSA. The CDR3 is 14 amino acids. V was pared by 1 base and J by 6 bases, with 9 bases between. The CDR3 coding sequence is TGTGCCAGCAGCTTAGTCGGGAGTCCCGGGGAGCTGTTTTTT. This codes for CASSLVGSPGELFF.

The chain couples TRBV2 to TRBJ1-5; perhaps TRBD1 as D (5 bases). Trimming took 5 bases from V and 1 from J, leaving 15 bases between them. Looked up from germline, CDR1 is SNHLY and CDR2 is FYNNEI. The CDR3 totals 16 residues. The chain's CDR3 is CASSNGPGESNQPQHF. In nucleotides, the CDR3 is TGTGCCAGCAGTAACGGACCGGGGGAGAGCAATCAGCCCCAGCATTTT.

The chain's CDR3 is CASRTRAGNTIYF. CDR3 in DNA: TGTGCCAGCAGAACACGAGCTGGAAACACCATATATTTT. This sequence joins TRBV6-6 and TRBJ1-3; D not certain. Germline CDR1 is MNHNY and CDR2 is SVGAGI (reference sequence). The germline V and J ends were trimmed by 6 bases and 2 bases, with 8 bases remaining between them. The CDR3 is made up of 13 amino acids.

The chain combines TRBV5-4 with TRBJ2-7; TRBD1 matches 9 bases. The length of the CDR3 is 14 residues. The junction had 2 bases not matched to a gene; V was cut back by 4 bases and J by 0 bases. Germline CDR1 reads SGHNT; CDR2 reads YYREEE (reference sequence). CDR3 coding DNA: TGTGCCAGCAGCGTACAGGGGGCCTCCTACGAGCAGTACTTC. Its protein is CASSVQGASYEQYF.

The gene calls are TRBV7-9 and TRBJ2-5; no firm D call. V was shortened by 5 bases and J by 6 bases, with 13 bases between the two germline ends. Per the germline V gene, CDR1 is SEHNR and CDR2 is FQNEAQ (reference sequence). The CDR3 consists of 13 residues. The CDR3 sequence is CASSPSPLQTQYF. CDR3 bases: TGTGCCAGCAGCCCCTCACCATTGCAGACCCAGTACTTC.

The CDR3, as DNA: TGTGCCTGGAGTTGGAGGAGTAGCGGACCCACAGATACGCAGTATTTT. Protein sequence: CAWSWRSSGPTDTQYF. The rearrangement uses TRBV30 and TRBJ2-3, with D perhaps matching TRBD2 (6 bases). The germline V gene has CDR1 GTSNPN and CDR2 SVGIG (reference sequence). Trimming took 2 bases from V and 2 from J, leaving 17 bases between them. This CDR3 is 16 amino acids long.

The CDR3 DNA reads as TGCGCCAGCAGCCGTGAACTACAGGGGTACAATCAGCCCCAGCATTTT. This sequence encodes CASSRELQGYNQPQHF. The V gene is TRBV4-1, the J gene TRBJ1-5, with TRBD1 matching 7 bases. This CDR3 spans 16 amino acids. V shed 4 bases and J 3 bases; nucleotides not matched to a gene: 9. The germline CDR1 and CDR2 sequences are MGHRA and YSYEKL.

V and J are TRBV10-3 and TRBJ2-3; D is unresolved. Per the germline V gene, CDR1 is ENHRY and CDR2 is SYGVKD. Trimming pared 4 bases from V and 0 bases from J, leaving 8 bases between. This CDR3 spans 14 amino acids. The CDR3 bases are TGTGCCATCAGTGGCAGCTCTAGCACAGATACGCAGTATTTT. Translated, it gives CAISGSSSTDTQYF.

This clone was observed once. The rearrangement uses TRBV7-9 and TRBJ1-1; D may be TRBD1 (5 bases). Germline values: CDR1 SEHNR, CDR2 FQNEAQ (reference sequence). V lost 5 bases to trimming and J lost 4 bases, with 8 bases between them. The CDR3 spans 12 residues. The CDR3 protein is CASSQGGTEAFF. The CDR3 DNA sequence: TGTGCCAGCAGCCAGGGCGGCACTGAAGCTTTCTTT.

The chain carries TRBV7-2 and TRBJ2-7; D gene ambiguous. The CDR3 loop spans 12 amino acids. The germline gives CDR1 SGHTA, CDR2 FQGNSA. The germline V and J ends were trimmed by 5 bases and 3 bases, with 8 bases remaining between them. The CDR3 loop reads CASSQRDYEQYF. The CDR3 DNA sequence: TGTGCCAGCAGCCAACGAGACTACGAGCAGTACTTC. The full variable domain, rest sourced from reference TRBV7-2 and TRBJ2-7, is GAGVSQSPSNKVTEKGKDVELRCDPISGHTALYWYRQSLGQGLEFLIYFQGNSAPDKSGLPSDRFSAERTGGSVSTLTIQRTQQEDSAVYLCASSQRDYEQYFGPGTRLTVT.

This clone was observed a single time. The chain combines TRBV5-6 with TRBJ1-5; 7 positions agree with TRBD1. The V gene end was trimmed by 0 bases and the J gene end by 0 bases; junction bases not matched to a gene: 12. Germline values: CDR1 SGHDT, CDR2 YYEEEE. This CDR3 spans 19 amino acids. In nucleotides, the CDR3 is TGTGCCAGCAGCTTGGACGGACAGGTGGGGGTGTATAGCAATCAGCCCCAGCATTTT. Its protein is CASSLDGQVGVYSNQPQHF.

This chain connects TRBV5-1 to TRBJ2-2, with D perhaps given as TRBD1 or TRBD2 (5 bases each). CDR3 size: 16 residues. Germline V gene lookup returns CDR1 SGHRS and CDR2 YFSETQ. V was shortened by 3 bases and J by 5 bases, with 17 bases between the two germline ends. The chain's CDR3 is CASSSPGPKSTGELFF. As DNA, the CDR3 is TGCGCCAGCAGCTCGCCGGGACCTAAGAGTACCGGGGAGCTGTTTTTT. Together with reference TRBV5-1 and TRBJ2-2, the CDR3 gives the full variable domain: KAGVTQTPRYLIKTRGQQVTLSCSPISGHRSVSWYQQTPGQGLQFLFEYFSETQRNKGNFPGRFSGRQFSNSRSEMNVSTLELGDSALYLCASSSPGPKSTGELFFGEGSRLTVL.

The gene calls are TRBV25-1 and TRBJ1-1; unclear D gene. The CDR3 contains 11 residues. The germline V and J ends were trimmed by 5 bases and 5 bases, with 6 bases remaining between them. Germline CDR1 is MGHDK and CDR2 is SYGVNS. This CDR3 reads CASSRLTEAFF. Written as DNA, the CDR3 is TGTGCCAGCAGTCGTCTGACTGAAGCTTTCTTT.

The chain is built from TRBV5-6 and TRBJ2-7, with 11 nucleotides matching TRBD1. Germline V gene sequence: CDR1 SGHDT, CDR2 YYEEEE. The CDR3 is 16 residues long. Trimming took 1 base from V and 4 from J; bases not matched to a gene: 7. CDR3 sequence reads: CASSLFRTGGFYEQYF. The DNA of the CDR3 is TGTGCCAGCAGCTTGTTCAGGACAGGGGGCTTTTACGAGCAGTACTTC.